This entry describes one T cell receptor (beta chain). The record originates from a study of shared clonotypes between healthy human individuals. CDR1 is LGHNA, CDR2 YNFKEQ, per germline. This CDR3 is built from 15 residues. Trimming removed 4 bases at V and 4 bases at J, with 14 bases between. The method was immunoSEQ multiplex PCR; TCRdb's version includes in-frame clones alone and lacks a portion of them. The data contain millions of clones, 95% of them singletons. CD4+ cells underwent separation, giving CD45RA+ naive and CD45RA-negative memory subsets. This clonotype was sampled from a man younger than 30 in good health. What was sequenced was naive CD4+ T cells sorted from blood. Regarding subset: CD45RA+ positively selected. The rearrangement joins TRBV4-2 to TRBJ2-1; no clear D gene. In DNA, the CDR3 is TGTGCCAGCAGCCCCTTAGCCAGAGGATACAATGAGCAGTTCTTC. It encodes CASSPLARGYNEQFF.